Sequencing of this T cell receptor beta chain was carried out in a study of T-cell memory formation after mild COVID-19. Study-wide points: Clones shrinking from day 15 to 85 showed even CD4/CD8 mixes; later expanders tilted CD4+.

CDR3 size: 13 residues. The V gene lost 3 bases and the J gene lost 7 bases, with 12 bases spanning the gap. This clonotype turned up a few times. Its antigen remains unidentified. Each CDR3 protein is one row after TCRdb ran MiXCR on the 5' RACE reads. The table has roughly 400,000 distinct CDR3 sequences, about a sixth seen once. The chain links TRBV12-3 or TRBV12-4 to TRBJ1-1; D is possibly TRBD1 (6 bases). The receptor comes from a man aged 18 to 35 who had mild COVID-19 (a few samples of this study predate the infection). Cell type and time point are not known. Source material: PBMCs or a T cell subset sorted from them (not recorded which). CDR3 nucleotide sequence: TGTGCCAGCAGTTTTTCCGGGGGCCTTGAAGCTTTCTTT. Its translation is CASSFSGGLEAFF.